Detailed here is one T cell receptor (beta chain). This specimen includes other DNA sequences encoding the same CDR3. The sample belongs to a study of blood T cell repertoires in COVID-19. The overall study: The origin of the acute and convalescent COVID-19 samples was the United States, Italy and Spain. T cells, B-cell-depleted T cells, or PBMCs supplied cDNA or gDNA.

The CDR3 has 14 amino acids. Germline V gives CDR1 SGHRS, CDR2 YFSETQ. V lost 0 bases and J lost 3; bases outside the gene matches: 3. Profiling relied on immunoSEQ multiplex PCR, and the TCRdb table lists in-frame clones only, not all of them. The sample has more than 250,000 clones; about 83% are singletons. Clinical histories supplied by participants themselves formed the basis of cohort assignment. What the recovered Cohort 3 donors had was two negative PCRs, clearance, or symptom resolution. The chain uses TRBV5-1 and TRBJ2-7; 7 bases are shared with TRBD2. Material: PBMCs or T cells enriched from blood (not recorded which). This clonotype originated in a woman aged 40-49 years who had recovered from COVID-19. For the CDR3, the DNA is TGCGCCAGCAGCTTGGGACTAGCCCTCTACGAGCAGTACTTC. As protein: CASSLGLALYEQYF.